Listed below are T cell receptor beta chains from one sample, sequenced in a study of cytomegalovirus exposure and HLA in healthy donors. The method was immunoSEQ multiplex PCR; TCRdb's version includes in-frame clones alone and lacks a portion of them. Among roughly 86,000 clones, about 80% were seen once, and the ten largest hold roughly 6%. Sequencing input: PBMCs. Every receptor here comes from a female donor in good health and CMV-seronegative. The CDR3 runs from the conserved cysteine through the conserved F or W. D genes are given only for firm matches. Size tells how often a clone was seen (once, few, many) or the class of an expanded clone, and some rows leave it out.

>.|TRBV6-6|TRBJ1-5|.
CASSYEREPQHF
TGTGCCAGCAGTTACGAACGGGAGCCCCAGCATTTT
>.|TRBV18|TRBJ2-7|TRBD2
CASSSREPGLAGAYEQYF
TGTGCCAGCTCGTCGAGGGAGCCAGGACTAGCGGGGGCCTACGAGCAGTACTTC
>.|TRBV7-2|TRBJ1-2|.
CASSPILPGYTF
TGTGCCAGCAGCCCGATCCTACCGGGCTACACCTTC
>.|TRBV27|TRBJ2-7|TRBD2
CASSSSTSGGTYLREQYF
TGTGCCAGCAGTTCTTCAACTAGCGGGGGGACCTATCTACGGGAGCAGTACTTC
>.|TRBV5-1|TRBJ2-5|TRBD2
CASTRLAGQETQYF
TGCGCCAGCACTCGACTAGCGGGGCAAGAGACCCAGTACTTC
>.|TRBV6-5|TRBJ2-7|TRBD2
CASRDPGGGSYEQYF
TGTGCCAGCAGGGACCCTGGGGGGGGCTCCTACGAGCAGTACTTC
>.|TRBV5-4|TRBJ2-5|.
CASSLGSSQETQYF
TGTGCCAGCAGCTTGGGTTCTAGTCAAGAGACCCAGTACTTC
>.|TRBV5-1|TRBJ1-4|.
CASSLWTATNEKLFF
TGCGCCAGCAGCTTGTGGACAGCTACTAATGAAAAACTGTTTTTT
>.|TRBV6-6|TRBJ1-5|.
CASSSDRTNSNQPQHF
TGTGCCAGCAGCTCCGACAGGACCAATAGCAATCAGCCCCAGCATTTT
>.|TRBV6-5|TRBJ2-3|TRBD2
CASSSSGRSDTQYF
TGTGCCAGCAGTTCCAGCGGGAGGTCAGATACGCAGTATTTT
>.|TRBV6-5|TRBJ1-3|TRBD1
CASRTGDSGNTIYF
TGTGCCAGCAGGACAGGGGACTCTGGAAACACCATATATTTT
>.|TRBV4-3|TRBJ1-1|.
CASSQDPGLTEAFF
TGCGCCAGCAGCCAAGATCCAGGGCTCACTGAAGCTTTCTTT
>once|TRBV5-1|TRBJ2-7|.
CASRPLPGTYEQYF
TGCGCCAGCAGACCCCTCCCAGGAACCTACGAGCAGTACTTC
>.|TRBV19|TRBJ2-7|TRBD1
CASSYGTGLYEQYF
TGTGCCAGTAGTTACGGGACAGGGCTTTACGAGCAGTACTTC
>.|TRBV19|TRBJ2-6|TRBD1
CASSNLRGTGGARAGANVLTF
TGTGCCAGTAGTAATCTAAGGGGGACAGGGGGCGCAAGGGCCGGGGCCAACGTCCTGACTTTC
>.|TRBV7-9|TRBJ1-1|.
CASSLSDYTTEAFF
TGTGCCAGCAGCTTGTCCGACTATACCACTGAAGCTTTCTTT
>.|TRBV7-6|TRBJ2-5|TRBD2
CASSSGLAGGETQYF
TGTGCCAGCAGCTCGGGACTAGCGGGAGGGGAGACCCAGTACTTC
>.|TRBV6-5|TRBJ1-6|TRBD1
CASSRGTVYNSPLHF
TGTGCCAGCAGCCGCGGGACAGTTTATAATTCACCCCTCCACTTT
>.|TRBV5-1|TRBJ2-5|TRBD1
CASSLQGTGGETQYF
TGCGCCAGCAGCTTACAAGGGACAGGGGGGGAGACCCAGTACTTC
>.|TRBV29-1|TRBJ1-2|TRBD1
CSVEQGDYGYTF
TGCAGCGTTGAACAGGGGGACTATGGCTACACCTTC
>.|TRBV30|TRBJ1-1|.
CAWNREIEAFF
TGTGCCTGGAACAGGGAGATTGAAGCTTTCTTT
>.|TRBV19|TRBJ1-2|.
CASSAAPFWGDDYGYTF
TGTGCCAGTAGTGCAGCCCCCTTTTGGGGGGATGACTATGGCTACACCTTC
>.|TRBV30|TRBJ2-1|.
CAWSVPGVVGNEQFF
TGTGCCTGGAGTGTACCCGGGGTTGTGGGGAATGAGCAGTTCTTC
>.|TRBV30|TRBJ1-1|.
CAWAQGRVNTEAFF
TGTGCCTGGGCCCAGGGGAGAGTGAACACTGAAGCTTTCTTT
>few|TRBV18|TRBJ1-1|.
CASSPGGRAEAFF
TGTGCCAGCTCACCCGGGGGTCGCGCTGAAGCTTTCTTT
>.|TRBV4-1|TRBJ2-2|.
CASSQDAGLNTGELFF
TGCGCCAGCAGCCAAGATGCAGGGTTAAACACCGGGGAGCTGTTTTTT
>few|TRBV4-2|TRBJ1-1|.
CASSQDPPTEAFF
TGTGCCAGCAGCCAAGATCCTCCGACTGAAGCTTTCTTT
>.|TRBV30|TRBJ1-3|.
CAWSGLIGNTIYF
TGTGCCTGGAGTGGCCTAATCGGAAACACCATATATTTT
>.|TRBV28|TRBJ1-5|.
CASSLPRGQINQPQHF
TGTGCCAGCAGTCTTCCCCGAGGACAGATCAATCAGCCCCAGCATTTT
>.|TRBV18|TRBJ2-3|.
CASSLNRLATDTQYF
TGTGCCAGCTCACTGAACAGGCTCGCCACAGATACGCAGTATTTT
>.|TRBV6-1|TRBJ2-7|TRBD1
CASSAGQGSSYEQYF
TGTGCCAGCAGTGCGGGACAGGGGTCGTCCTACGAGCAGTACTTC
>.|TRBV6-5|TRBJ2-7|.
CASSTLEEASYEQYF
TGTGCCAGCAGTACCCTGGAAGAGGCCTCCTACGAGCAGTACTTC
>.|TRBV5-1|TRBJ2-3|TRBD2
CASSSGLAGGHSTDTQYF
TGCGCCAGCAGCTCGGGACTAGCGGGGGGTCATAGCACAGATACGCAGTATTTT
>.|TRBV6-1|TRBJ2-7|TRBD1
CASSVKAGGDEQYF
TGTGCCAGCAGTGTAAAGGCAGGGGGCGACGAGCAGTACTTC
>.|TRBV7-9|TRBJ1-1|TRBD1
CASSGTAAPEAFF
TGTGCCAGCAGCGGGACAGCCGCCCCTGAAGCTTTCTTT
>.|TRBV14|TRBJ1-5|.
CAINPDSVANSNQPQHF
TGTGCCATCAATCCTGACAGCGTGGCAAATAGCAATCAGCCCCAGCATTTT
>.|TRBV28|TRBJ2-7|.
CASSPPVGGSYEQYF
TGTGCCAGCAGTCCCCCAGTAGGGGGATCCTACGAGCAGTACTTC
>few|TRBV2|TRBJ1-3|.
CASSREQGNTIYF
TGTGCCAGCAGTCGAGAACAGGGAAACACCATATATTTT
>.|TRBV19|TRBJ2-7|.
CASSVTGFEQYF
TGTGCCAGTAGTGTTACAGGGTTCGAGCAGTACTTC
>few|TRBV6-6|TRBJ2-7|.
CASSYLHEQYF
TGTGCCAGCAGTTACCTCCACGAGCAGTACTTC
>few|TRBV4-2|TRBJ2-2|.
CASSQDRVSTGELFF
TGTGCCAGCAGCCAAGATCGAGTCTCGACCGGGGAGCTGTTTTTT
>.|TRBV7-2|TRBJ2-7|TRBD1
CASSLGQFYEQYF
TGTGCCAGCAGCTTGGGACAGTTCTACGAGCAGTACTTC
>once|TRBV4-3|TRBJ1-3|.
CASSQAGGSGNTIYF
TGCGCCAGCAGCCAAGCCGGCGGCTCTGGAAACACCATATATTTT
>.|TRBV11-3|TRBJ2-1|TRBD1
CASSNLNRLKQGAHNEQFF
TGTGCCAGCAGCAACCTGAACCGTTTAAAACAGGGGGCACACAATGAGCAGTTCTTC
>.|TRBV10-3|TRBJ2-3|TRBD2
CAILRTSGYTDTQYF
TGTGCCATCCTCCGGACTAGCGGGTACACAGATACGCAGTATTTT
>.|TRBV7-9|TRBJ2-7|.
CASSLSGVINEQYF
TGTGCCAGCAGCTTATCGGGGGTGATTAACGAGCAGTACTTC
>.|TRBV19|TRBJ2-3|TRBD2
CASSIKTSGGVTQYF
TGTGCCAGTAGTATTAAAACTAGCGGTGGGGTTACGCAGTATTTT
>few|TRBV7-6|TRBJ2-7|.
CASSSQGSGSPYEQYF
TGTGCCAGCAGCTCACAGGGATCAGGGAGTCCCTACGAGCAGTACTTC
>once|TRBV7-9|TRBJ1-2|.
CASSLEEGLNYGYTF
TGTGCCAGCAGCTTAGAGGAGGGGCTTAACTATGGCTACACCTTC
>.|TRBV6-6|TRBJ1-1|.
CASSAAGTATEAFF
TGTGCCAGCAGTGCCGCGGGGACGGCCACTGAAGCTTTCTTT
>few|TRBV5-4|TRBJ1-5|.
CASSADTGNQPQHF
TGTGCCAGCAGCGCAGATACAGGGAATCAGCCCCAGCATTTT
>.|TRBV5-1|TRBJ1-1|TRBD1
CASKGRRTGLMNTEAFF
TGCGCCAGCAAGGGACGCCGGACAGGGCTCATGAACACTGAAGCTTTCTTT